The 6 T cell receptor beta chains presented below share a single source sample, sequenced in a study of technical replicates of blood from several donors. Sequencing was performed with immunoSEQ multiplex PCR; in TCRdb, only in-frame clones are kept and a portion is missing. The sample holds tens of thousands of clones, nearly 98% seen once. Sequenced: T cells isolated from PBMCs. The receptor source for this set is a human donor in good health.

This chain uses TRBV19 with TRBJ2-2; 11 bases align to TRBD1. CDR1 LNHDA and CDR2 SQIVND come from the germline V gene (reference sequence). The CDR3 length is 16 residues. V shed 7 bases, J shed 7 bases, and the junction held 11 bases outside the gene matches. The CDR3 bases are TGTGCCAGTATCCTCCGGACAGGGGGCGCCGGCGGGGAGCTGTTTTTT. Translating gives CASILRTGGAGGELFF.

The chain joins TRBV6-5 to TRBJ1-5; no reliable D call. V lost 4 bases and J 0 bases, leaving 7 bases between the germline ends. Looked up from germline, CDR1 is MNHEY and CDR2 is SVGAGI. CDR3 length: 14 residues. CDR3 in DNA: TGTGCCAGCAGTTTCGGGTATAGCAATCAGCCCCAGCATTTT. Encoded protein: CASSFGYSNQPQHF.

The chain uses TRBV27 and TRBJ2-7; TRBD2 might be the D (6 bases). V shed 3 bases and J shed 6 bases, with 12 bases lying between them. Looked up from germline, CDR1 is MNHEY and CDR2 is SMNVEV (reference sequence). There are 13 residues in the CDR3. Written as DNA, the CDR3 is TGTGCCAGCAGTTTTCAGGGAGGAGGCGAGCAGTACTTC. This sequence encodes CASSFQGGGEQYF.

The rearrangement joins TRBV27 to TRBJ2-7, with 7 bases lining up with TRBD1. The V gene end was trimmed by 4 bases and the J gene end by 3 bases; junction bases not matched to a gene: 0. This CDR3 is 12 amino acids long. From germline, CDR1 is MNHEY and CDR2 SMNVEV (reference sequence). The CDR3 sequence is CASSWTGYEQYF. Written as DNA, the CDR3 is TGTGCCAGCAGTTGGACAGGCTACGAGCAGTACTTC.

The chain joins TRBV9 to TRBJ2-5, with TRBD2 matching over 15 bases. Germline CDR1 reads SGDLS; CDR2 reads YYNGEE. With 3 bases clipped from V and 5 bases from J, the junction kept 2 bases outside the gene matches. CDR3 size: 15 residues. CDR3 region: CASSEGTSGGETQYF. The CDR3 DNA reads as TGTGCCAGCAGCGAGGGGACTAGCGGGGGGGAGACCCAGTACTTC. The complete variable domain, with remaining parts taken from reference TRBV9 and TRBJ2-5, reads DSGVTQTPKHLITATGQRVTLRCSPRSGDLSVYWYQQSLDQGLQFLIQYYNGEERAKGNILERFSAQQFPDLHSELNLSSLELGDSALYFCASSEGTSGGETQYFGPGTRLLVL.

The chain carries TRBV19 and TRBJ1-2, with a tentative D call TRBD1 (6 bases). CDR3 size: 15 residues. V lost 5 bases, J lost 4 bases, and 17 bases lay in between. Germline loops: CDR1 LNHDA, CDR2 SQIVND (reference sequence). In DNA, the CDR3 is TGTGCCAGTAGTCCCCCGACAGGCCTGGGCTATGGCTACACCTTC. Translating gives CASSPPTGLGYGYTF.